This TCR beta chain was documented in a study of blood T cells in healthy people across ages. Study-level information: Roughly one uniquely barcoded beta molecule per two T cells was captured.

Study-wide findings and caveats: The fall in TCR beta diversity per million T cells was roughly linear with age. Not knowing donor CMV status may have confounded expanded clonotype changes.

PCR was performed a second time for roughly 7 to 12 cycles using a sample-barcoded 5' primer and a J-beta primer mix. MiXCR, run by TCRdb on the 5' RACE reads, gives a single entry per CDR3 protein. The sample has 600,000 to 1,000,000 distinct CDR3 sequences, about 62% seen once. As for this clonotype: The target antigen is unknown.

Trimming at V came to 1 base and at J to 3 bases, leaving 18 bases not matched to a gene. The CDR3 has 18 amino acids. The V gene's germline CDR1 is DFQATT and CDR2 SNEGSKA (reference sequence). Material: blood. The chain carries TRBV20-1 and TRBJ2-7; 7 nucleotides match TRBD2. The clonotype was recovered from a young man in good health. The CDR3 reads CSARAVIPGLVFNYEQYF. CDR3 bases: TGCAGTGCTAGAGCCGTGATACCCGGACTAGTTTTTAACTACGAGCAGTACTTC.